This paragraph covers one TCR beta chain sequence. Its recognized antigen is unknown. Nothing much larger sits one base from this clone, and base qualities are not available. The CDR3, cysteine through phenylalanine, is 16 amino acids long. Kept here is only the CDR3 DNA, which spans 48 bases and is read in frame from base 1. V has 2 bases trimmed and J has 1 base trimmed; junction bases matching no gene number 8. For CDR1 and CDR2, the germline V gene lists MNHEY and SVGAGI. The record originates from a study of blood T cell repertoires in COVID-19 (dated by TCRdb to the early 2020s). At the level of the whole study: Samples covering the acute and convalescent phases of COVID-19 were provided by collaborators in the United States, Italy and Spain. The sample metadata nearly always contained a de-identified subject ID, COVID-19 status, age in years and sex. The samples were drawn from two sources: the first 160 participants of the ongoing ImmuneRACE study, and 950 to 1,500 subjects contributed by 6 global collaborators. A freely available public database, intended as a resource for researchers studying the immune response to SARS-CoV-2, is where the repertoires were released. The prospective study material was composed of cDNA or gDNA derived from T cells, B-cell-depleted T cells, or PBMCs. The dataset comprised deeply sampled blood TCRbeta repertoires from subjects exposed to, actively infected with, or recovered from COVID-19. Where available, HLA class I and class II types were obtained from metadata supplied by the sample provider rather than from assay-based typing.

The investigation overall reported the following: The quantity of clinical and demographic metadata differed by source and by participant and was supplied without curation.

The immunoSEQ Assay, a bias-controlled multiplex PCR, was used to amplify TCRbeta CDR3 regions from genomic DNA. Concerning the study's data processing: Within the assay, amplification of reference gene primers was used to estimate how many nucleated cells each sample contained. To quantify the absolute abundance of each unique TCRbeta CDR3 rearrangement, sequence reads were collapsed and filtered. For each sample, productive Simpson clonality was calculated by taking the square root of Simpson's diversity index across productive rearrangements. TCRdb's version of the immuneACCESS table is confined to in-frame rearrangements and falls short of the full clone set. An unresolved V gene accounts for under half of the shortfall where checked; the remainder is of unknown origin. V and J calls plus clone size are reproduced from that table; the DNA served to infer D and trimming. Recorded for this sample are hundreds of thousands of clones; around 89% of them occurred a single time. Of the sample, roughly 8.6% falls within the top ten clones.

Enrolling through a virtual design, the prospective study's participants ranged in age from roughly 18 to 95 years and lived across roughly 24 United States geographic areas. Cohort assignment in the prospective study relied on participant-reported clinical history from a screening survey and a study questionnaire. Recovered participants in ImmuneRACE Cohort 3 were defined by two consecutive negative NP/OP PCR tests, clearance by a healthcare professional, or resolution of symptoms. Each participant in the prospective study had whole blood, serum and a nasopharyngeal or oropharyngeal swab collected by mobile phlebotomists. Participants in the prospective study had the option to provide additional blood draws and questionnaires over a 2-month period. Before DNA extraction, blood samples from the prospective study were shipped at room temperature or frozen.

The specimen sequenced was PBMCs or T cells enriched from blood (not recorded which). The chain uses TRBV6-5 and TRBJ2-7, with 7 bases aligning to TRBD1. This TCR was recovered from a man aged 35 to 55 who had recovered from COVID-19. The CDR3 is CASSYIRDRASYEQYF. The nucleotide sequence is given as TGTGCCAGCAGTTACATCCGAGACAGGGCTTCCTACGAGCAGTACTTC.